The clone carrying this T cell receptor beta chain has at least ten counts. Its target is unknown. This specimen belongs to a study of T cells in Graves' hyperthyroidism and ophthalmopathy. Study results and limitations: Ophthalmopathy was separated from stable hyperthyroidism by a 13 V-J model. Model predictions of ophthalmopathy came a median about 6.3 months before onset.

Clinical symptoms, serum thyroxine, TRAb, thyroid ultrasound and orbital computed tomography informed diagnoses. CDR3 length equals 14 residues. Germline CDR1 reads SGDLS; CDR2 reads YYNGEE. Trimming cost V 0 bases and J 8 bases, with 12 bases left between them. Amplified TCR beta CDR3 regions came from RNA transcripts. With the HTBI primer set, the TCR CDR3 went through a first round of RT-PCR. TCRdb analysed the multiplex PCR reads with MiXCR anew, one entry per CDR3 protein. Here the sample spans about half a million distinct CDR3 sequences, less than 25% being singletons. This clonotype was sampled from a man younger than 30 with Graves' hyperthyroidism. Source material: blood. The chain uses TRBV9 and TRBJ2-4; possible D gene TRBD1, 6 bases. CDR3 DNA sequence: TGTGCCAGCAGCGTAGGTTCATCAGGGGACATTCAGTACTTC. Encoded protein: CASSVGSSGDIQYF.